Presented here are 3 T cell receptor beta chains from one specimen sequenced in a study of breast tumors, draining lymph nodes, adjacent tissues. Axillary draining lymph nodes of breast cancer patients supplied the node samples. TCRdb reprocessed the multiplex PCR reads with MiXCR, giving one entry per CDR3 protein. The sample has 150,000 to 200,000 distinct CDR3 sequences; about 30% are singletons. Source material: axillary lymph node tissue. All receptors derive from a female donor with breast cancer. Some clones in this sample may be carry-over from other donors' samples.

The J gene is TRBJ2-3, the V gene TRBV12-5, with 10 bases that match TRBD2. Per the germline V gene, CDR1 is LGHNT and CDR2 is FRNRAP. V lost 4 bases and J lost 0; bases outside the gene matches: 4. This CDR3 contains 16 residues. CDR3 DNA: TGTGCTAGTGGTTCGGGACTAGCGTCTAGCACAGATACGCAGTATTTT. Translating gives CASGSGLASSTDTQYF.

This clonotype has at least ten counts. CDR3 loop: CASSSTWGSSYNSPLHF. CDR3 nucleotide sequence: TGTGCCAGCAGCTCGACCTGGGGAAGCTCCTATAATTCACCCCTCCACTTT. This chain links TRBV5-6 with TRBJ1-6; D is unresolved. The CDR3 totals 17 residues. The germline V and J ends were trimmed by 3 bases and 0 bases, with 13 bases remaining between them. In germline, CDR1 is SGHDT, CDR2 YYEEEE. The variable domain in full, with the rest retrieved from reference TRBV5-6 and TRBJ1-6, is DAGVTQSPTHLIKTRGQQVTLRCSPKSGHDTVSWYQQALGQGPQFIFQYYEEEERQRGNFPDRFSGHQFPNYSSELNVNALLLGDSALYLCASSSTWGSSYNSPLHFGNGTRLTVT.

Notes on this clonotype: It may be a read error: a sequence one base away is much more abundant. Because the CDR3 is missing its conserved closing phenylalanine or tryptophan, this is likely a read error. This chain connects TRBV7-6 to TRBJ2-1; D possibly corresponds to TRBD1 (6 bases). The CDR3 has 14 residues. V gave up 0 bases and J gave up 5 bases, with 8 bases separating them. Germline CDR1 SGHVS, CDR2 FNYEAQ. In nucleotides, the CDR3 is TGTGCCAGCAGCTTAGCGTACAGGGACAATGAGCAGTTCCTC. It specifies CASSLAYRDNEQFL.